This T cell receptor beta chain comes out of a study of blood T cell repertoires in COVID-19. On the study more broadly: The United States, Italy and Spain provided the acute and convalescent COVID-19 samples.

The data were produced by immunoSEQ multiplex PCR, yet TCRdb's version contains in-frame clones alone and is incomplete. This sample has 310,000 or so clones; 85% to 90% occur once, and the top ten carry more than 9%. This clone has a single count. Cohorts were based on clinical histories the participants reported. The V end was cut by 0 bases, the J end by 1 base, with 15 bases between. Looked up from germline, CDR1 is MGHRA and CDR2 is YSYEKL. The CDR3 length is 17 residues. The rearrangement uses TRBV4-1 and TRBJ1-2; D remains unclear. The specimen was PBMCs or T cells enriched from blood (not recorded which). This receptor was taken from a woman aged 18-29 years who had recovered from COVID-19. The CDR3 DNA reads TGCGCCAGCAGCCAAGATAGAGGGCGAACTCTTAACTATGGCTACACCTTC. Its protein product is CASSQDRGRTLNYGYTF.